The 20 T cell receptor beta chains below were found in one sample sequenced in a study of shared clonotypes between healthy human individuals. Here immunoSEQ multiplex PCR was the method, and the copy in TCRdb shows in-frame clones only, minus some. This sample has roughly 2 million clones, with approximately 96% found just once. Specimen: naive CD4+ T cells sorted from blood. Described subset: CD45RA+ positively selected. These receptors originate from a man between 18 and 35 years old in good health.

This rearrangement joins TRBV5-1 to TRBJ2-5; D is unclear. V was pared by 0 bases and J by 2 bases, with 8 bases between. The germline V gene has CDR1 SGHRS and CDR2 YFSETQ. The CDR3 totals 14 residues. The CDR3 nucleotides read TGCGCCAGCAGCTTGGGCAGCGCGCAAGAGACCCAGTACTTC. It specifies CASSLGSAQETQYF.

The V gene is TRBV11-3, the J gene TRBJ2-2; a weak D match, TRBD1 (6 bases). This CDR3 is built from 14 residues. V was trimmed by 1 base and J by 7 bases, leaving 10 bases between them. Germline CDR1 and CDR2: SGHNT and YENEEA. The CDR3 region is CASSLAGASGELFF. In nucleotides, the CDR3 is TGTGCCAGCAGCTTAGCAGGGGCAAGCGGGGAGCTGTTTTTT.

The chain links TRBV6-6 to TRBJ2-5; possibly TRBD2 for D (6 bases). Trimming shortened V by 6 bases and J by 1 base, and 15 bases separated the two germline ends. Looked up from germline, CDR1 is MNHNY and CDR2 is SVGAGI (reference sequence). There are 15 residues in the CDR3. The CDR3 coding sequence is TGTGCCAGCAGCTACCTCGAGCGGGCCCAAGAGACCCAGTACTTC. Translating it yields CASSYLERAQETQYF.

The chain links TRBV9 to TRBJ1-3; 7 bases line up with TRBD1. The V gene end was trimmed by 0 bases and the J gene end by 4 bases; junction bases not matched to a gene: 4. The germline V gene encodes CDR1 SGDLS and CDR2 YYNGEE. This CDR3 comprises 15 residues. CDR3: CASSVAGTAGNTIYF. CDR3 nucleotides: TGTGCCAGCAGCGTAGCCGGGACAGCCGGAAACACCATATATTTT.

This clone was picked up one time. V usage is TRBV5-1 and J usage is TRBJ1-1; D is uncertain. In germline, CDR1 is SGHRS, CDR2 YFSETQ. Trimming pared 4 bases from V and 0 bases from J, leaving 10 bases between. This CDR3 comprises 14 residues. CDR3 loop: CASSRGGVNTEAFF. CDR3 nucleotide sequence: TGCGCCAGCAGCCGGGGTGGGGTGAACACTGAAGCTTTCTTT.

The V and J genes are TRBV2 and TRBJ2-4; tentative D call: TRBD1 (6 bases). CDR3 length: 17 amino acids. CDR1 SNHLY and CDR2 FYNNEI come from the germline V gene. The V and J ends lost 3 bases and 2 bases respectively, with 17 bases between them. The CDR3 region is CASSEKVQGRTKNIQYF. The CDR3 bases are TGTGCCAGCAGTGAGAAGGTCCAGGGGAGAACCAAAAACATTCAGTACTTC.

CDR3 amino acids: CASSPTKKLSDSGHTGELFF. CDR3 sequence (DNA): TGTGCCAGCAGTCCCACCAAAAAACTTTCAGACAGCGGACATACCGGGGAGCTGTTTTTT. The chain carries TRBV28 and TRBJ2-2; D may be TRBD1 or TRBD2 (5 bases each). CDR1 and CDR2 from the germline V gene are MDHEN and SYDVKM. The CDR3 runs 20 residues. The ends were cut back, 5 bases at V and 5 bases at J, with 30 bases in the middle.

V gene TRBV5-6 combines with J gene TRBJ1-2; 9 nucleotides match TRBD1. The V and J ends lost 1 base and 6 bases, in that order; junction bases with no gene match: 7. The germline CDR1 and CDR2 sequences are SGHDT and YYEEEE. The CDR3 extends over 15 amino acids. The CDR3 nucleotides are TGTGCCAGCAGCTTGCCGGGACAGGGCGGGGATGGCTACACCTTC. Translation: CASSLPGQGGDGYTF.

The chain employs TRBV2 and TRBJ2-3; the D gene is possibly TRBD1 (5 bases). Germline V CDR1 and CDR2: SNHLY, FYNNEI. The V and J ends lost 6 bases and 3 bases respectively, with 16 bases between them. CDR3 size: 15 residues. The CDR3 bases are TGTGCCAGCAGCCTCCAGGGCTGGAGTACAGATACGCAGTATTTT. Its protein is CASSLQGWSTDTQYF.

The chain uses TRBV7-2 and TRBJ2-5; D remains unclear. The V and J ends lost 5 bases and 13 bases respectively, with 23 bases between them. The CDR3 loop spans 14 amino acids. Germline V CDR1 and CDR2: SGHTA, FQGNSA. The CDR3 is CASSLRRPGDPWYF. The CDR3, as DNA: TGTGCCAGCAGCCTGCGACGACCCGGCGACCCATGGTACTTC.

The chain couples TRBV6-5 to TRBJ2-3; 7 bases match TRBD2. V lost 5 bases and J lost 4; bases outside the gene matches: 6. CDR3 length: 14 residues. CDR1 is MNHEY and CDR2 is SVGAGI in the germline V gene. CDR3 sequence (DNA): TGTGCCAGCAGTCCGCCCGGGAGGCCAGATACGCAGTATTTT. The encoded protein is CASSPPGRPDTQYF.

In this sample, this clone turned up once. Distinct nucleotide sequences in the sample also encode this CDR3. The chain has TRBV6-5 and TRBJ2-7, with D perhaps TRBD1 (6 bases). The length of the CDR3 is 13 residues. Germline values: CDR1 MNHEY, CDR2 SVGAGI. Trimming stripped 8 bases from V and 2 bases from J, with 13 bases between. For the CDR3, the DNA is TGTGCCAGCTCGCAGGGGCCGCCCTACGAGCAGTACTTC. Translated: CASSQGPPYEQYF.

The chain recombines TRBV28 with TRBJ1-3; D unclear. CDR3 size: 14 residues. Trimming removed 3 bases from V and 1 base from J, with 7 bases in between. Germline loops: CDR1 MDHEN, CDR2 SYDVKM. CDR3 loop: CASSFRESGNTIYF. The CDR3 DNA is TGTGCCAGCAGTTTCCGGGAGTCTGGAAACACCATATATTTT.

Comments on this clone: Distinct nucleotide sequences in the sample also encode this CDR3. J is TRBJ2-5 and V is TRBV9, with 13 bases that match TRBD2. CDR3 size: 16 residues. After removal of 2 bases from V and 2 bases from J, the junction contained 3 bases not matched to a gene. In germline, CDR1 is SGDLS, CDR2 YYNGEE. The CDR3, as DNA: TGTGCCAGCAGCGTGGGGACTAGCGGGGTACAAGAGACCCAGTACTTC. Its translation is CASSVGTSGVQETQYF.

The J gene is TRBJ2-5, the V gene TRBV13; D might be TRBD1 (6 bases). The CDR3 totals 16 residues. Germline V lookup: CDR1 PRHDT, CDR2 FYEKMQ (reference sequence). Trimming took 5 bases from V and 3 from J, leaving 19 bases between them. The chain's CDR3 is CASSLRGQGKKETQYF. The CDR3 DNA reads TGTGCCAGCAGCCTTAGAGGGCAGGGGAAGAAAGAGACCCAGTACTTC. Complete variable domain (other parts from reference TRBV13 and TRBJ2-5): AAGVIQSPRHLIKEKRETATLKCYPIPRHDTVYWYQQGPGQDPQFLISFYEKMQSDKGSIPDRFSAQQFSDYHSELNMSSLELGDSALYFCASSLRGQGKKETQYFGPGTRLLVL.

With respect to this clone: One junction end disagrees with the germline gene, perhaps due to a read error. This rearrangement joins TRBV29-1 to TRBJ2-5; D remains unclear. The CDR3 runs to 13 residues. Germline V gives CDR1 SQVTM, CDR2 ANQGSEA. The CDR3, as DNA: TGCAGCGTGGAAGTGGGCACGAGAGAGACCCAGTACTTC. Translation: CSVEVGTRETQYF.

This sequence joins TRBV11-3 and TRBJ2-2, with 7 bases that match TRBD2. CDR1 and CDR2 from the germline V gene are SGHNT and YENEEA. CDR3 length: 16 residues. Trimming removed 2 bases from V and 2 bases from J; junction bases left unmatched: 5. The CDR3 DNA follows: TGTGCCAGCAGCTTATTCGGGAGGACTAACACCGGGGAGCTGTTTTTT. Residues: CASSLFGRTNTGELFF.

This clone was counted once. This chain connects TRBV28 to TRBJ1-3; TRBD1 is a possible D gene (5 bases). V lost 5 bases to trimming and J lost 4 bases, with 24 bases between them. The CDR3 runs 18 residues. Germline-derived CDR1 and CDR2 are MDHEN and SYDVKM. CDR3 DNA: TGTGCCAGCAGTAACAGAAGGGACCGATTTCGCGTCGGAAACACCATATATTTT. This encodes CASSNRRDRFRVGNTIYF. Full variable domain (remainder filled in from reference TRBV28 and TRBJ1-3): DVKVTQSSRYLVKRTGEKVFLECVQDMDHENMFWYRQDPGLGLRLIYFSYDVKMKEKGDIPEGYSVSREKKERFSLILESASTNQTSMYLCASSNRRDRFRVGNTIYFGEGSWLTVV.

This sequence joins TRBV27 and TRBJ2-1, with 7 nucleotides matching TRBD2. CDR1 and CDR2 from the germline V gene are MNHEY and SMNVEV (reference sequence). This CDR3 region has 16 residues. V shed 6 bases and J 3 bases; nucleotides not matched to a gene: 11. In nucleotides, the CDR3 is TGTGCCAGCAGGGGGTTGGGGGGAGGGGTCTACAATGAGCAGTTCTTC. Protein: CASRGLGGGVYNEQFF.

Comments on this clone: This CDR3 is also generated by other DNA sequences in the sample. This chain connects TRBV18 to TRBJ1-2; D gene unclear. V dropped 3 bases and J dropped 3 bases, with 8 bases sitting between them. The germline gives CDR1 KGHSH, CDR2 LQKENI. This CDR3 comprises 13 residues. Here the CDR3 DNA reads TGTGCCAGCTCACCGGGGAGGGACTATGGCTACACCTTC. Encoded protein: CASSPGRDYGYTF.